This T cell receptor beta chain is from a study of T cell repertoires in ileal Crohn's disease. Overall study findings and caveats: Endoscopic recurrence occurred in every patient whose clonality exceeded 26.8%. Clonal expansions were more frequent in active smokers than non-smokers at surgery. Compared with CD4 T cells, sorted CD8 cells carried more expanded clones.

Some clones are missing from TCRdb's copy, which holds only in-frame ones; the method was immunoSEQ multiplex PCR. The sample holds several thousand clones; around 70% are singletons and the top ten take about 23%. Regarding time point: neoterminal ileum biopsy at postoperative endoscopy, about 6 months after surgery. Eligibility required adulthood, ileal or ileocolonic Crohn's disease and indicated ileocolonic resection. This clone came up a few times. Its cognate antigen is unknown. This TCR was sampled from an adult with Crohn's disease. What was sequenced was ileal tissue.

The CDR3 DNA sequence: TGTGCCAGCAGACCTGCAGTAGCTACAAAGGTGCATAATGAAAAACTGTTTTTT. It codes for CASRPAVATKVHNEKLFF. The J gene is TRBJ1-4, the V gene TRBV21-1. TRBV21-1 is a listed pseudogene. The CDR3 spans 18 residues.